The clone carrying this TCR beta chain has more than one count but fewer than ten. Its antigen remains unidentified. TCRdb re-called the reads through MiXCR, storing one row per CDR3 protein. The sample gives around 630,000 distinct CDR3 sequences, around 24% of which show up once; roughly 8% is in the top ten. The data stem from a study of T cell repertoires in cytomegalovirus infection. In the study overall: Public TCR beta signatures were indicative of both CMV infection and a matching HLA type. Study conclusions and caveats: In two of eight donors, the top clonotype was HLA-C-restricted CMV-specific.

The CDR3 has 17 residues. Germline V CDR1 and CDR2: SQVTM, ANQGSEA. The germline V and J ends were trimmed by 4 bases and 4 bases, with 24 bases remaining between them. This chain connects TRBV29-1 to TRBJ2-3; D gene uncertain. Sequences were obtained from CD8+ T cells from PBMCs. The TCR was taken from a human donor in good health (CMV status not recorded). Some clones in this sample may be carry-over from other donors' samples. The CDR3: CSVGTPGLNLGSDTQYF. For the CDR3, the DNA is TGCAGCGTTGGGACCCCTGGTCTCAACCTTGGTTCAGATACGCAGTATTTT.